This passage covers 13 T cell receptor beta chains from one sample sequenced in a study of metastatic and nonmetastatic thyroid tumors. No patient received treatment before thyroid surgery. TCRdb reanalyzed the PCR reads via MiXCR. This sample yields approximately 44,000 clones, of which 28% are seen a single time; roughly 9.5% belongs to the top ten. Sequencing was done on a sample of blood. All receptors derive from a male donor with papillary thyroid cancer or a benign thyroid nodule (not recorded which). Some clones in this sample may be carry-over from other donors' samples.

This clone was recorded a few times. V usage is TRBV12-3 or TRBV12-4 and J usage is TRBJ2-1, with D unresolved. The CDR3 totals 12 residues. The CDR3: CFSSLVNNEQFF. The CDR3 DNA sequence: TGTTTCAGCAGTTTAGTAAACAATGAGCAGTTCTTC.

This clone came up a few times. The CDR3 DNA sequence: TGTGCCAGCAGGAAAGTGAACGGGGTCGAGCAGTACTTC. This codes for CASRKVNGVEQYF. The chain combines TRBV6-2 or TRBV6-3 with TRBJ2-7, with a tentative D call TRBD2 (5 bases). Germline loops: CDR1 MNHEY, CDR2 SVGEGT. The CDR3 spans 13 residues. V lost 6 bases, J lost 6 bases, and 15 bases lay in between.

This clone has a handful of counts. One end of the junction is discordant with germline, which a read error may explain. The chain recombines TRBV7-9 with TRBJ2-7; D unresolved. Per the germline V gene, CDR1 is SEHNR and CDR2 is FQNEAQ (reference sequence). CDR3 length equals 11 residues. In DNA, the CDR3 is TGTACCAGCAGCTTAACATACGAGCAGTACTTC. The encoded protein is CTSSLTYEQYF. Complete variable domain (other parts from reference TRBV7-9 and TRBJ2-7): DTGVSQNPRHKITKRGQNVTFRCDPISEHNRLYWYRQTLGQGPEFLTYFQNEAQLEKSRLLSDRFSAERPKGSFSTLEIQRTEQGDSAMYLCTSSLTYEQYFGPGTRLTVT.

Many counts were recorded for this clone. J is TRBJ1-5 and V is TRBV5-1, with TRBD1 matching 7 bases. J was trimmed by 6 bases and V by 2 bases; bases with no gene match: 2. This CDR3 has 13 amino acids. The germline gives CDR1 SGHRS, CDR2 YFSETQ. CDR3: CASSLSGGQPQHF. The DNA of the CDR3 is TGCGCCAGCAGCTTATCAGGGGGTCAGCCCCAGCATTTT.

This clone has ten or more counts. With a much larger clone just one base away, this may be a read error. V usage is TRBV7-9 and J usage is TRBJ2-3; 10 nucleotides line up with TRBD2. Germline V gives CDR1 SEHNR, CDR2 FQNEAQ (reference sequence). The CDR3 is made up of 15 amino acids. V dropped 4 bases and J dropped 6; count of bases not matched to a gene: 7. As DNA, the CDR3 is TGTGCCAGCAGCTCTAGCGGGGGTAACCAGGATACGCAGTATTTT. Translation: CASSSSGGNQDTQYF.

A word on this clone: The junction differs from germline at one of its ends, possibly a read error. CDR3 coding DNA: TGCAGTGCACGTGATACTACCTACGAGCAGGACTTC. This encodes CSARDTTYEQDF. This sequence joins TRBV20-1 and TRBJ2-7; D is uncertain. CDR1 is DFQATT and CDR2 is SNEGSKA in the germline V gene (reference sequence). The CDR3 is made up of 12 amino acids.

This clone occurred a few times. A read error may account for a junction end that differs from germline. The J gene is TRBJ1-1, the V gene TRBV27, with D unclear. CDR3 size: 15 residues. Looked up from germline, CDR1 is MNHEY and CDR2 is SMNVEV (reference sequence). Written as DNA, the CDR3 is TGTGACAGCAGTTCCTCTTGGGCGGGGTGCCTTAAAGCTTTCTTT. It is translated as CDSSSSWAGCLKAFF.

The V gene is TRBV5-4, the J gene TRBJ2-1, with TRBD2 matching over 14 bases. V dropped 0 bases and J dropped 15; count of bases not matched to a gene: 8. The germline V gene encodes CDR1 SGHNT and CDR2 YYREEE (reference sequence). There are 15 residues in the CDR3. The CDR3 nucleotides read TGTGCCAGCAGCTTGGGCACCGGGACTAGCGGGAGTCCGTTCTTC. Encoded protein: CASSLGTGTSGSPFF.

V and J are TRBV20-1 and TRBJ2-1; 8 bases agree with TRBD2. With 0 bases clipped from V and 10 bases from J, the junction kept 17 bases outside the gene matches. Germline assignment: CDR1 DFQATT and CDR2 SNEGSKA (reference sequence). The CDR3 contains 17 residues. CDR3 residues: CSAREVRGGGKDGEQFF. For the CDR3, the DNA is TGCAGTGCTAGAGAAGTCCGTGGCGGGGGGAAAGACGGGGAGCAGTTCTTC.

This clone was observed many times. The rearrangement links TRBV15 to TRBJ2-5; D is unclear. The V gene lost 1 base and the J gene lost 7 bases, with 19 bases spanning the gap. Germline-derived CDR1 and CDR2 are LNHNV and YYDKDF (reference sequence). The CDR3 sequence is 16 residues long. The CDR3 DNA reads TGTGCCACCAGCAGAGGAGGTTCAGGAGAGCATCCGACCCAGTACTTC. Protein sequence: CATSRGGSGEHPTQYF.

This clone was counted only a few times. Relative to the germline gene, one junction end is altered; a read error may explain this. The V call is TRBV6-2 or TRBV6-3, the J call TRBJ2-1; D not resolved. CDR3 length equals 13 residues. CDR1 is MNHEY and CDR2 is SVGEGT in the germline V gene. CDR3 loop: CASSYSDKNEQFF. The CDR3 DNA follows: TGTGCCAGCAGTTACTCGGATAAGAATGAGCAGTTCTTT.

The V and J genes are TRBV7-7 and TRBJ2-3; a weak D match, TRBD1 (5 bases). The germline V and J ends were trimmed by 5 bases and 0 bases, with 12 bases remaining between them. The CDR3 totals 15 residues. Germline CDR1 is SSHAT and CDR2 is FNYEAQ (reference sequence). The CDR3 nucleotides read TGTGCCAGCAGCCGATCGACAGCTAGCACAGATACGCAGTATTTT. It encodes CASSRSTASTDTQYF.

This clone was counted many times. The chain is built from TRBV4-1 and TRBJ1-3; TRBD1 matches 12 bases. CDR3 size: 18 residues. With V trimmed by 0 bases and J by 6 bases, 9 bases remained unmatched. Per germline, CDR1 MGHRA and CDR2 YSYEKL. CDR3 protein: CASSQEGRDRGLVNTIYF. The CDR3 DNA sequence: TGCGCCAGCAGCCAAGAAGGACGGGACAGGGGGCTAGTAAACACCATATATTTT.